Following are 12 T cell receptor beta chains from one sample sequenced in a study of cytomegalovirus exposure and HLA in healthy donors. Profiled with immunoSEQ multiplex PCR; TCRdb holds only in-frame clones, not every one. The sample yields more than 85,000 clones, about 88% seen once. The sequencing sample was made of PBMCs. The origin of the receptors is a woman between 18 and 29 years old in good health and CMV-seropositive.

In nucleotides, the CDR3 is TGTGCCACCAGCAGGGGGGGGGCTGGCACTGAAGCTTTCTTT. Its protein product is CATSRGGAGTEAFF. The V gene is TRBV15, the J gene TRBJ1-1; D is possibly TRBD1 (6 bases). The CDR3 covers 14 residues. The V gene lost 3 bases and the J gene lost 4 bases, with 12 bases spanning the gap. Germline assignment: CDR1 LNHNV and CDR2 YYDKDF (reference sequence).

The V gene is TRBV7-2, the J gene TRBJ2-5; 8 bases align to TRBD2. CDR3 length: 16 residues. Looked up from germline, CDR1 is SGHTA and CDR2 is FQGNSA. Germline trimming cut 5 bases from V and 5 bases from J; bases unmatched to any gene: 13. The CDR3 sequence is CASSPGWSGGGETQYF. CDR3 DNA sequence: TGTGCCAGCAGCCCGGGGTGGAGCGGGGGCGGCGAGACCCAGTACTTC.

The chain joins TRBV11-2 to TRBJ2-2; D possibly corresponds to TRBD2 (6 bases). The CDR3 sequence is 13 residues long. Trimming pared 1 base from V and 6 bases from J, leaving 6 bases between. From germline, CDR1 is SGHAT and CDR2 FQNNGV. The CDR3 region is CASSLAGAGELFF. DNA of the CDR3: TGTGCCAGCAGCTTAGCGGGAGCCGGGGAGCTGTTTTTT.

The CDR3 sequence: CASSVRDSRQPQHF. Written as DNA, the CDR3 is TGTGCCAGCAGCGTAAGGGACTCCAGGCAGCCCCAGCATTTT. The chain combines TRBV9 with TRBJ1-5; weak D call: TRBD1 (5 bases). The CDR3 runs to 14 residues. Germline CDR1 and CDR2: SGDLS and YYNGEE. Between the trimmed V and J ends, which lost 1 base and 7 bases, there was a span of 12 bases.

V and J are TRBV28 and TRBJ2-2, with 9 bases fitting TRBD1. This CDR3 region has 15 residues. Germline lookup yields CDR1 MDHEN and CDR2 SYDVKM. V gave up 8 bases and J gave up 4 bases; unmatched junction bases: 8. CDR3 sequence: CASGNRGRRTGELFF. In DNA, the CDR3 is TGTGCCAGCGGTAACAGGGGGCGCCGCACCGGGGAGCTGTTTTTT.

The rearrangement joins TRBV28 to TRBJ1-4; D may be TRBD1 (6 bases). Germline values: CDR1 MDHEN, CDR2 SYDVKM. The CDR3 sequence is 14 residues long. Trimming pared 2 bases from V and 10 bases from J, leaving 14 bases between. The CDR3 loop reads CASSLVAARGKLFF. The DNA for the CDR3 is TGTGCCAGCAGTTTAGTGGCGGCCAGGGGAAAACTGTTTTTT. The complete variable domain, with remaining parts taken from reference TRBV28 and TRBJ1-4, reads DVKVTQSSRYLVKRTGEKVFLECVQDMDHENMFWYRQDPGLGLRLIYFSYDVKMKEKGDIPEGYSVSREKKERFSLILESASTNQTSMYLCASSLVAARGKLFFGSGTQLSVL.

V usage is TRBV6-5 and J usage is TRBJ2-3, with D unclear. This CDR3 contains 15 residues. V lost 6 bases and J 6 bases, leaving 19 bases between the germline ends. CDR1 is MNHEY and CDR2 is SVGAGI in the germline V gene. The chain's CDR3 is CASRLTTPCCDTQYF. The CDR3 DNA reads as TGTGCCAGCAGACTTACTACCCCATGTTGCGATACGCAGTATTTT.

V usage is TRBV28 and J usage is TRBJ2-5; 8 positions agree with TRBD2. Germline V lookup: CDR1 MDHEN, CDR2 SYDVKM. This CDR3 has 22 amino acids. The V gene end was trimmed by 6 bases and the J gene end by 5 bases; junction bases not matched to a gene: 32. The CDR3 reads CASSPPLGKRDGRASPTETQYF. The CDR3 DNA is TGTGCCAGCAGCCCCCCCCTCGGGAAAAGAGACGGGAGGGCCTCTCCTACCGAGACCCAGTACTTC.

V usage is TRBV5-4 and J usage is TRBJ1-1, with 9 bases lining up with TRBD1. This CDR3 is built from 17 residues. V lost 4 bases and J lost 11; bases outside the gene matches: 21. From germline, CDR1 is SGHNT and CDR2 YYREEE (reference sequence). CDR3 DNA: TGTGCCAGCAGCCTGGACAGGGGTTACGGCCGCTCCCCTGGTGCTTTCTTT. Translation: CASSLDRGYGRSPGAFF.

V gene TRBV7-3 combines with J gene TRBJ2-1; D may be TRBD1 (5 bases). Trimming took 1 base from V and 5 from J, leaving 12 bases between them. CDR1 SGHTA and CDR2 FQGTGA come from the germline V gene. The CDR3 spans 15 residues. CDR3 in amino acids: CASSLIGAPNNEQFF. DNA of the CDR3: TGTGCCAGCAGCTTAATTGGGGCCCCTAACAATGAGCAGTTCTTC. Full variable domain (remainder filled in from reference TRBV7-3 and TRBJ2-1): GAGVSQTPSNKVTEKGKYVELRCDPISGHTALYWYRQSLGQGPEFLIYFQGTGAADDSGLPNDRFFAVRPEGSVSTLKIQRTERGDSAVYLCASSLIGAPNNEQFFGPGTRLTVL.

The chain combines TRBV7-3 with TRBJ2-5; the D is unclear. The CDR3 runs 13 residues. Trimming took 1 base from V and 7 from J, leaving 10 bases between them. Looked up from germline, CDR1 is SGHTA and CDR2 is FQGTGA. The CDR3 loop reads CASSLNERGTQYF. CDR3 in DNA: TGTGCCAGCAGCTTAAATGAGAGAGGGACCCAGTACTTC.

This chain uses TRBV28 with TRBJ2-7; a possible D gene is TRBD2 (5 bases). The germline V gene has CDR1 MDHEN and CDR2 SYDVKM. CDR3 size: 15 residues. V shed 6 bases and J shed 2 bases, with 17 bases lying between them. CDR3 sequence (DNA): TGTGCCAGCAGCCCAGTGGGTGAGGGCCCCTACGAGCAGTACTTC. This encodes CASSPVGEGPYEQYF.